A single sample is the source of the 29 T cell receptor beta chains below, sequenced in a study of shared clonotypes between healthy human individuals. The naive CD8 fraction comprised CD45RO-negative cells positively selected for CCR7 and excluded terminally differentiated effector memory CD45RA+ cells. Measured with immunoSEQ multiplex PCR; TCRdb has only the in-frame clones, and not every one. This table has about 2.1 million clones, 90% to 95% appearing once. Sequencing was carried out using naive CD8+ T cells from PBMCs. The source of these receptors is a man between 18 and 29 years old in good health. Some clones in this sample may be carry-over from other donors' samples.

The rearrangement uses TRBV29-1 and TRBJ1-2; 7 positions agree with TRBD1. CDR1 and CDR2 (germline): SQVTM, ANQGSEA. CDR3 length equals 14 residues. The V gene end was trimmed by 3 bases and the J gene end by 8 bases; junction bases not matched to a gene: 12. CDR3 region: CSVDRPGQLFGYTF. For the CDR3, the DNA is TGCAGCGTTGACCGGCCGGGACAGCTTTTCGGCTACACCTTC. The whole variable domain, filled in from reference TRBV29-1 and TRBJ1-2, reads SAVISQKPSRDICQRGTSLTIQCQVDSQVTMMFWYRQQPGQSLTLIATANQGSEATYESGFVIDKFPISRPNLTFSTLTVSNMSPEDSSIYLCSVDRPGQLFGYTFGSGTRLTVV.

The chain recombines TRBV7-9 with TRBJ2-1; no firm D call. Germline CDR1 and CDR2: SEHNR and FQNEAQ (reference sequence). The CDR3 runs to 16 residues. The V end lost 5 bases, the J end lost 4 bases, and 18 bases lay between the germline ends. Here the CDR3 reads CASSHRPPSAYNEQFF. CDR3 DNA: TGTGCCAGCAGCCATCGACCCCCCAGCGCGTACAATGAGCAGTTCTTC. Full variable domain (missing parts from reference TRBV7-9 and TRBJ2-1): DTGVSQNPRHKITKRGQNVTFRCDPISEHNRLYWYRQTLGQGPEFLTYFQNEAQLEKSRLLSDRFSAERPKGSFSTLEIQRTEQGDSAMYLCASSHRPPSAYNEQFFGPGTRLTVL.

The chain links TRBV2 to TRBJ2-3, with TRBD2 identical over 8 bases. Germline V gene data show CDR1 as SNHLY and CDR2 as FYNNEI. Trimming cost V 6 bases and J 0 bases; bases outside gene matches: 5. This CDR3 spans 15 amino acids. CDR3 loop: CASRRASGSTDTQYF. The CDR3 bases are TGTGCCAGCAGGCGCGCTAGCGGGAGCACAGATACGCAGTATTTT.

The sample holds one count of this clone. Other nucleotide sequences in the sample specify the same CDR3. The chain has TRBV28 and TRBJ2-1; no clear D gene. The V gene's germline CDR1 is MDHEN and CDR2 SYDVKM. The CDR3 consists of 11 residues. Trimming took off 3 bases at V and 8 bases at J, with 5 bases between the two ends. CDR3 protein: CASSFGDEQFF. As DNA, the CDR3 is TGTGCCAGCAGTTTCGGCGATGAGCAGTTCTTC.

The genes are TRBV19 and TRBJ1-5, with D unclear. V shed 5 bases and J shed 7 bases, with 18 bases lying between them. CDR1 LNHDA and CDR2 SQIVND come from the germline V gene (reference sequence). The CDR3 is made up of 15 amino acids. Here the CDR3 DNA reads TGTGCCAGTAGTGTCACTAGACCCGCCGGACAGCCCCAGCATTTT. Amino acids: CASSVTRPAGQPQHF. The full variable domain, completed using reference TRBV19 and TRBJ1-5, is DGGITQSPKYLFRKEGQNVTLSCEQNLNHDAMYWYRQDPGQGLRLIYYSQIVNDFQKGDIAEGYSVSREKKESFPLTVTSAQKNPTAFYLCASSVTRPAGQPQHFGDGTRLSIL.

The genes are TRBV10-3 and TRBJ1-1, with D possibly TRBD1 on 6 matching bases. CDR1 is ENHRY, CDR2 SYGVKD, per germline. Trimming cost V 10 bases and J 6 bases, with 12 bases left between them. This CDR3 is built from 11 residues. The CDR3 spells CATGERAEAFF. The DNA for the CDR3 is TGTGCCACAGGGGAACGCGCTGAAGCTTTCTTT.

J is TRBJ1-2 and V is TRBV27, with TRBD1 matching 9 bases. The CDR3 spans 17 residues. CDR1 and CDR2 from the germline V gene are MNHEY and SMNVEV (reference sequence). V lost 2 bases and J lost 4; bases outside the gene matches: 11. The CDR3 nucleotides are TGTGCCAGCAGTTTAAAGGGACAGGGCCTCCCGATCTATGGCTACACCTTC. This translates into CASSLKGQGLPIYGYTF.

The chain carries TRBV28 and TRBJ2-1; weak D call: TRBD1 (5 bases). Trimming removed 3 bases at V and 3 bases at J, with 9 bases between. The length of the CDR3 is 14 residues. Germline V gene sequence: CDR1 MDHEN, CDR2 SYDVKM. As DNA, the CDR3 is TGTGCCAGCAGTTTTCCCCAGGGCTACAATGAGCAGTTCTTC. This sequence encodes CASSFPQGYNEQFF.

The chain is built from TRBV2 and TRBJ2-5; the match to TRBD2 covers 9 bases. J gave up 6 bases and V 6 bases, and 11 bases lay outside the gene matches. The CDR3 contains 15 residues. Germline V CDR1 and CDR2: SNHLY, FYNNEI. In DNA, the CDR3 is TGTGCCAGCAGCCCGGTTTTAGCGGGAGTGAAGACCCAGTACTTC. This codes for CASSPVLAGVKTQYF.

The chain links TRBV7-6 to TRBJ2-7; TRBD2 matches at 13 bases. The germline V gene encodes CDR1 SGHVS and CDR2 FNYEAQ. After removal of 5 bases from V and 6 bases from J, the junction contained 7 bases not matched to a gene. This CDR3 comprises 15 residues. The CDR3 sequence: CASSQGLAGDREQYF. The CDR3 region has the DNA TGTGCCAGCAGCCAAGGACTAGCGGGAGATCGCGAGCAGTACTTC.

As regards this clone: The sample contains more than one DNA sequence encoding this CDR3. The chain couples TRBV5-5 to TRBJ1-1; D is unresolved. Trimming pared 1 base from V and 8 bases from J, leaving 6 bases between. Germline V gives CDR1 SGHKS, CDR2 YYEKEE (reference sequence). This CDR3 has 11 amino acids. The CDR3 is CASSLSLEAFF. CDR3 DNA: TGTGCCAGCAGCTTGAGCCTCGAAGCTTTCTTT.

The chain has TRBV27 and TRBJ1-5, with D perhaps TRBD1 (6 bases). CDR1 MNHEY and CDR2 SMNVEV come from the germline V gene (reference sequence). The V and J ends lost 8 bases and 0 bases respectively, with 14 bases between them. This CDR3 comprises 15 residues. CDR3 nucleotide sequence: TGTGCCAGCCGTCTTGGACAGAATAGCAATCAGCCCCAGCATTTT. This sequence encodes CASRLGQNSNQPQHF.

The rearrangement links TRBV5-8 to TRBJ1-5; 9 bases are a match to TRBD1. The germline V gene has CDR1 SGHTS and CDR2 YDEGEE. J was trimmed by 7 bases and V by 6 bases; bases with no gene match: 8. CDR3 length: 14 residues. In DNA, the CDR3 is TGTGCCAGCAAACCTCGACAGGGGGACCAGCCCCAGCATTTT. Amino acid sequence: CASKPRQGDQPQHF. Combining the CDR3 with reference TRBV5-8 and TRBJ1-5 gives the whole variable domain EAGVTQSPTHLIKTRGQQATLRCSPISGHTSVYWYQQALGLGLQFLLWYDEGEERNRGNFPPRFSGRQFPNYSSELNVNALELEDSALYLCASKPRQGDQPQHFGDGTRLSIL.

In regard to this clone: Other DNA sequences in this specimen translate into the identical CDR3. V usage is TRBV11-2 and J usage is TRBJ2-5; D is uncertain. The CDR3 runs to 12 residues. The V end was cut by 4 bases, the J end by 5 bases, with 8 bases between. Germline V gene lookup returns CDR1 SGHAT and CDR2 FQNNGV. CDR3: CASSSLVETQYF. As DNA, the CDR3 is TGTGCCAGCAGCTCATTGGTCGAGACCCAGTACTTC.

The chain joins TRBV18 to TRBJ1-1; D might be TRBD1 (5 bases). CDR1 is KGHSH and CDR2 is LQKENI in the germline V gene. Trimming removed 5 bases at V and 3 bases at J, with 16 bases between. This CDR3 contains 15 residues. In DNA form, the CDR3 reads TGTGCCAGCTCATCGAGCGGGGACGCTTACACTGAAGCTTTCTTT. Translation gives CASSSSGDAYTEAFF.

This clone has only one observation. The rearrangement links TRBV19 to TRBJ1-1; a weak D match, TRBD1 (5 bases). V shed 7 bases and J shed 11 bases, with 23 bases lying between them. In germline, CDR1 is LNHDA, CDR2 SQIVND (reference sequence). This CDR3 spans 14 amino acids. CDR3 protein: CASTFGRGFGLAFF. The DNA for the CDR3 is TGTGCCAGTACCTTCGGGAGGGGTTTTGGTTTGGCTTTCTTT.

The rearrangement links TRBV5-6 to TRBJ1-1, with D possibly being TRBD1 (5 bases). The CDR3 has 13 amino acids. Trimming pared 1 base from V and 5 bases from J, leaving 9 bases between. CDR1 SGHDT and CDR2 YYEEEE come from the germline V gene. This chain's CDR3 is CASSLIGATEAFF. The CDR3 nucleotides read TGTGCCAGCAGCTTGATCGGGGCGACTGAAGCTTTCTTT.

This chain links TRBV19 with TRBJ1-2, with a tentative D call TRBD1 (5 bases). This CDR3 region has 16 residues. Trimming shortened V by 6 bases and J by 0 bases, and 17 bases separated the two germline ends. The germline V gene has CDR1 LNHDA and CDR2 SQIVND (reference sequence). The CDR3 protein is CASSLGLGTSNYGYTF. DNA for the CDR3: TGTGCCAGTAGCCTGGGCTTAGGGACTTCTAACTATGGCTACACCTTC.

The chain links TRBV10-3 to TRBJ1-2; D gene ambiguous. The germline V gene encodes CDR1 ENHRY and CDR2 SYGVKD. This CDR3 region has 12 residues. V was cut by 5 bases and J by 4 bases, with 8 bases left in between. The CDR3 sequence is CAISSSAYGYTF. DNA for the CDR3: TGTGCCATCAGTTCCTCGGCCTATGGCTACACCTTC.

To note about this clone: Other DNA sequences in the sample encode the same CDR3. The CDR3 loop is CASSTRITDTQYF. CDR3 DNA sequence: TGTGCCAGCAGCACCAGAATCACAGATACGCAGTATTTT. V gene TRBV9 combines with J gene TRBJ2-3, with D unresolved. The ends were cut back, 4 bases at V and 2 bases at J, with 8 bases in the middle. The CDR3 is 13 residues long. From germline, CDR1 is SGDLS and CDR2 YYNGEE.

This clone was counted once. This sequence joins TRBV25-1 and TRBJ2-2; 10 positions match TRBD2. V lost 6 bases and J lost 4; bases outside the gene matches: 5. Per germline, CDR1 MGHDK and CDR2 SYGVNS. This CDR3 is 15 amino acids long. CDR3 loop: CASRAGTSATGELFF. The CDR3 nucleotides read TGTGCCAGCAGAGCCGGGACTAGCGCCACCGGGGAGCTGTTTTTT. The full variable domain, its missing parts supplied by reference TRBV25-1 and TRBJ2-2, is EADIYQTPRYLVIGTGKKITLECSQTMGHDKMYWYQQDPGMELHLIHYSYGVNSTEKGDLSSESTVSRIRTEHFPLTLESARPSHTSQYLCASRAGTSATGELFFGEGSRLTVL.

This chain links TRBV5-4 with TRBJ2-3, with D unresolved. The CDR3 has 15 amino acids. Germline V gene sequence: CDR1 SGHNT, CDR2 YYREEE (reference sequence). V dropped 6 bases and J dropped 5 bases, with 19 bases sitting between them. This CDR3 is CASTPRTAFGDTQYF. CDR3 nucleotides: TGTGCCAGCACCCCCCGGACCGCCTTTGGAGATACGCAGTATTTT.

The CDR3 spells CASSNPAGGTYEQYF. CDR3 DNA sequence: TGCGCCAGCAGCAACCCAGCGGGAGGGACCTACGAGCAGTACTTC. The rearrangement joins TRBV5-1 to TRBJ2-7, with TRBD2 matching over 10 bases. The CDR3 sequence is 15 residues long. The ends lost 4 bases at V and 2 bases at J; junction bases unmatched: 6. The germline gives CDR1 SGHRS, CDR2 YFSETQ.

The chain couples TRBV27 to TRBJ2-5, with D perhaps TRBD1 or TRBD2 (7 bases each). The ends were cut back, 3 bases at V and 5 bases at J, with 13 bases in the middle. The length of the CDR3 is 14 residues. CDR1 MNHEY and CDR2 SMNVEV come from the germline V gene (reference sequence). CDR3 sequence: CASSFTRGGETQYF. The CDR3 DNA sequence: TGTGCCAGCAGTTTCACCAGGGGGGGGGAGACCCAGTACTTC.

The chain employs TRBV10-2 and TRBJ2-7; TRBD2 agrees at 10 bases. The CDR3 spans 16 residues. Trimming took 8 bases from V and 0 from J; bases not matched to a gene: 10. CDR1 WSHSY and CDR2 SAAADI come from the germline V gene. The DNA for the CDR3 is TGCGCCAGCCGGGGCCCGACTAGCGGGTTCTCCTACGAGCAGTACTTC. It specifies CASRGPTSGFSYEQYF.

This chain joins TRBV28 and TRBJ1-1; the match to TRBD1 covers 9 bases. CDR1 is MDHEN, CDR2 SYDVKM, per germline. The CDR3 spans 15 residues. The trim removed 6 bases at V and 4 bases at J, leaving 9 bases unmatched. CDR3 sequence (DNA): TGTGCCAGCAGCTGGAGACAGGGGGTCTCCACTGAAGCTTTCTTT. Translated: CASSWRQGVSTEAFF.

The V call is TRBV27, the J call TRBJ2-3, with D perhaps TRBD1 (6 bases). Trimming took 11 bases from V and 0 from J, leaving 15 bases between them. The CDR3 contains 14 residues. From germline, CDR1 is MNHEY and CDR2 SMNVEV (reference sequence). In DNA form, the CDR3 reads TGTGCCTCCAAACTGGGGGCGAGCACAGATACGCAGTATTTT. It yields the protein CASKLGASTDTQYF.

This sequence joins TRBV5-5 and TRBJ1-5; D remains unclear. CDR1 SGHKS and CDR2 YYEKEE come from the germline V gene (reference sequence). The CDR3 spans 14 residues. V shed 4 bases and J shed 2 bases, with 10 bases lying between them. CDR3 coding DNA: TGTGCCAGCAGCCCTTCGTTGGGCAATCAGCCCCAGCATTTT. Translating it yields CASSPSLGNQPQHF.

The rearrangement joins TRBV28 to TRBJ2-2; D unresolved. Germline V gene data show CDR1 as MDHEN and CDR2 as SYDVKM. V lost 4 bases and J 1 base, leaving 7 bases between the germline ends. This CDR3 is 14 amino acids long. The CDR3 DNA reads as TGTGCCAGCAGTTCCCCCCTGAACACCGGGGAGCTGTTTTTT. The encoded protein is CASSSPLNTGELFF. Using reference TRBV28 and TRBJ2-2 for the parts outside the CDR3, the full variable domain is DVKVTQSSRYLVKRTGEKVFLECVQDMDHENMFWYRQDPGLGLRLIYFSYDVKMKEKGDIPEGYSVSREKKERFSLILESASTNQTSMYLCASSSPLNTGELFFGEGSRLTVL.